This T cell receptor beta chain emerged from a study of blood T cell repertoires in COVID-19. Study-level information: Acute and convalescent COVID-19 specimens originated in the United States, Italy and Spain. PBMCs, B-cell-depleted T cells, or T cells provided the cDNA or gDNA that made up the material.

Germline-derived CDR1 and CDR2 are SEHNR and FQNEAQ (reference sequence). The CDR3 spans 13 residues. V lost 0 bases to trimming and J lost 4 bases, with 6 bases between them. As processed by the authors: Researchers report that nucleated cell counts were estimated from reference gene primer amplification. The method was immunoSEQ multiplex PCR; TCRdb's version includes in-frame clones alone and lacks a portion of them. That table supplies the V and J calls and clone size; D and trimming were determined from the DNA. The profile shows tens of thousands of clones, about nine tenths of them singletons.

This rearrangement joins TRBV7-9 to TRBJ1-1; D is possibly TRBD1 (5 bases). Specimen: peripheral blood. This TCR was sampled from a human donor in a cohort sampled during active COVID-19. The CDR3 DNA reads as TGTGCCAGCAGCTTAGCGCAGGGCACTGAAGCTTTCTTT. Its translation: CASSLAQGTEAFF. The entire variable domain, with the rest obtained from reference TRBV7-9 and TRBJ1-1, is as follows: DTGVSQNPRHKITKRGQNVTFRCDPISEHNRLYWYRQTLGQGPEFLTYFQNEAQLEKSRLLSDRFSAERPKGSFSTLEIQRTEQGDSAMYLCASSLAQGTEAFFGQGTRLTVV.